Detailed here is one T cell receptor beta chain. The clone's antigen remains unknown. The read falls 3 residues short of the CDR3 end, and the missing part is taken from the germline J gene. From cysteine to phenylalanine, the CDR3 is 14 amino acids long. Shown are 33 bases from within the CDR3, in frame from base 1. Relative to germline, V is missing 2 bases and J is missing 6 bases, with 6 bases of the junction outside any gene match. The germline V gene (reference sequence) gives CDR1 as WNHNN and CDR2 as SYGVQD. This sample was included in a study of T cells in women clearing cervical HPV infection listed by TCRdb under 2018. Some background on the complete study: The cases were 25 women with histologically confirmed HPV16-related CIN3 or worse, and 2 of these cases were invasive cancers. The roughly 25 controls were women who cleared a single incident HPV16 infection within 12 months without developing precancer or cancer. Blood from cases was collected at the visit at which the lesion was first identified, whereas blood from controls was collected once infection was no longer detected. For cases, a median interval of roughly 150 days, with an interquartile range of roughly 80 to 200 days, was observed between lesion detection and blood sampling. Since only a few of the women had HLA typing available, the possibility that HLA type was acting as a confounder could not be ruled out. An exploratory proof-of-principle case-control study, nested within the Guanacaste HPV Natural History Study in Costa Rica, was conducted to compare TCR repertoires across cervical HPV16 outcomes. Cases and controls were matched on year of sample collection and on age within five years. Cases had a median age of about 34 years and controls had a median age of approximately 38, with no significant differences in baseline characteristics. The parent cohort enrolled roughly 9,400 women aged 18 or older in Guanacaste, Costa Rica, in about 1992 to 1995 and followed the women for around 7 years. Quality controls consisted of five blinded duplicates per group, for a total of 60 or so samples made up of approximately 50 participants and some 10 replicates.

Every participant had a single incident cervical HPV16 infection, and women with prevalent HPV16 infections were excluded. Cervical HPV DNA was detected by MY09/MY11 PCR, and genotyping was performed by dot-blot hybridization. Fifteen mL of heparinized blood were centrifuged, and the buffy coat was split into aliquots, frozen at -30 degrees C, and then kept at -80 degrees C. QIAGEN kits were used to extract genomic DNA from the buffy coat specimens. The immunoSEQ assay used multiplex PCR to amplify TCR beta CDR3 regions from an average of roughly 1.2 ug of genomic DNA per sample. The assay corrected primer bias using a complete synthetic TCR repertoire to establish an amplification baseline. The amplicons were sequenced on the Illumina platform. The published analysis was carried out like this. Error correction of the sequences involved clustering with frequency ratios plus a modified nearest-neighbor algorithm, after which the sequences were analyzed in the immunoSEQ Analyzer using IMGT gene definitions. At each rarefaction depth, TCR richness and evenness were averaged over 20 rarefaction repeats, and samples with fewer sequences than the depth were excluded. Wilcoxon rank sum tests with FDR correction were used to compare relative abundances of V, D and J genes between the groups. Blinded duplicates gave an intraclass correlation of about 96% for TCR richness and an average of about 76% across under 75 gene segments. Not all clones reach the TCRdb copy of this immuneACCESS table, which keeps in-frame sequences only. Checked studies attribute under half of the gap to unresolved V genes and leave the rest unexplained. The DNA gave D and trimming, while V, J and clone size come from that table. The table kept for this sample lists tens of thousands of clones. The top ten clones comprise more than 6.5% of the sample.

The paper's findings and limits, for the study overall: Random forest classifiers combining richness and V gene abundances distinguished cases from controls with an estimated AUC of roughly 0.83. CIN3+ cases had significantly higher TCR repertoire richness than controls across sequencing depths, but evenness did not differ between the groups. Lower TRBV6-7 relative abundance was observed in cases than in controls (around 0.1% versus 0.15%; Bonferroni P = 0.0008). Whether associations preceded infection or resulted from infection could not be shown with the cross-sectional design, and effector/memory subsets and HPV-specific T cells were not isolated. Because the number of T cells per sample was unknown, the richness differences could reflect varying T-cell content rather than repertoire biology.

The sequence derives from a woman between 18 and 70 years old with a cervical HPV16 infection that either progressed to CIN3+ or cleared (not recorded which). Rearrangement joined TRBV10-1 to TRBJ2-7; 8 middle bases align to TRBD2. Sample: blood buffy coat. The DNA read from the CDR3 is TGCGCCAGCAGTGAGAGCGGGGGAGGTGGCGAG. This sequence encodes CASSESGGGGE. The whole CDR3 reads CASSESGGGGEQYF.